This T cell receptor (beta chain) was sequenced in a study of T cell changes during pregnancy in multiple sclerosis. The junction had 2 bases not matched to a gene; V was cut back by 4 bases and J by 0 bases. This CDR3 region has 16 residues. Germline assignment: CDR1 SGHTS and CDR2 YDEGEE. Method: immunoSEQ multiplex PCR; TCRdb's copy keeps in-frame clones and lacks some. The repertoire has fewer than 45,000 clones, around nine tenths of them found once; the top ten carry 6% to 7.5%. The clonotype originates from a female donor with multiple sclerosis, enrolled in a pregnancy study. This chain links TRBV5-8 with TRBJ2-1, with 12 positions matching TRBD2. The sequencing used CD8+ T cells from peripheral blood mononuclear cells, collected in the third trimester of pregnancy. CDR3 bases: TGTGCCAGCAGCAGACTAGCGGGGGACTCCTACAATGAGCAGTTCTTC. Encoded protein: CASSRLAGDSYNEQFF. The whole variable domain, remainder taken from reference TRBV5-8 and TRBJ2-1, is EAGVTQSPTHLIKTRGQQATLRCSPISGHTSVYWYQQALGLGLQFLLWYDEGEERNRGNFPPRFSGRQFPNYSSELNVNALELEDSALYLCASSRLAGDSYNEQFFGPGTRLTVL.